These 22 T cell receptor beta chains were sequenced from one sample in a study of T cells in localized non-small cell lung cancer. The repertoire was sequenced with immunoSEQ multiplex PCR; TCRdb's copy has only in-frame clones and lacks some. The sample carries some 50,000 clones, approximately 86% recorded once. Material: PBMCs, obtained before any cancer treatment. The receptors here all came from a female donor with stage II lung adenocarcinoma.

CDR3 bases: TGCGCCAGCAGCTCGGAGACAGGGGGAAGAACGGATACGCAGTATTTT. Its protein is CASSSETGGRTDTQYF. The chain links TRBV5-1 to TRBJ2-3; 9 positions agree with TRBD1. Germline values: CDR1 SGHRS, CDR2 YFSETQ. V lost 3 bases to trimming and J lost 6 bases; unmatched junction nucleotides: 11. The CDR3 has 16 residues.

V and J are TRBV7-2 and TRBJ2-4; no definite D call. The V gene lost 5 bases and the J gene lost 11 bases, with 10 bases spanning the gap. The CDR3 covers 11 residues. CDR1 and CDR2 from the germline V gene are SGHTA and FQGNSA. CDR3 nucleotides: TGTGCCAGCAGCCCCGACTCTGTTCAGTACTTC. The encoded protein is CASSPDSVQYF.

The V and J genes are TRBV7-8 and TRBJ1-1, with a possible D match to TRBD1 (6 bases). V lost 5 bases and J 11 bases, leaving 24 bases between the germline ends. The germline CDR1 and CDR2 sequences are SGHVS and FQNEAQ. The CDR3 spans 15 residues. The CDR3 is CASSVTPTGPELAFF. CDR3 DNA sequence: TGTGCCAGCAGCGTAACCCCAACAGGGCCCGAGTTGGCTTTCTTT.

The genes are TRBV5-1 and TRBJ1-2, with D perhaps matching TRBD1 (6 bases). Germline assignment: CDR1 SGHRS and CDR2 YFSETQ. This CDR3 is built from 12 residues. Trimming pared 5 bases from V and 11 bases from J, leaving 16 bases between. For the CDR3, the DNA is TGCGCCAGCAGTTTAGGCCCAGGGGAATACACCTTC. Translated: CASSLGPGEYTF.

The V call is TRBV7-9, the J call TRBJ1-1; 7 bases agree with TRBD1. Germline assignment: CDR1 SEHNR and CDR2 FQNEAQ (reference sequence). V trimming: 5 bases; J trimming: 8 bases; junction bases outside the gene matches: 5. This CDR3 is built from 12 residues. The CDR3 loop reads CASSLLQGEAFF. The CDR3 coding sequence is TGTGCCAGCAGCCTGTTACAGGGGGAAGCTTTCTTT.

The chain's CDR3 is CASSFLDVGNQPQHF. The DNA for the CDR3 is TGTGCCAGCTCCTTTTTGGACGTAGGCAATCAGCCCCAGCATTTT. The rearrangement uses TRBV2 and TRBJ1-5; D gene ambiguous. V lost 8 bases, J lost 2 bases, and 16 bases lay in between. The CDR3 loop spans 15 amino acids. CDR1 is SNHLY, CDR2 FYNNEI, per germline.

V and J are TRBV10-2 and TRBJ1-2, with TRBD1 matching over 9 bases. Germline trimming cut 6 bases from V and 8 bases from J; bases unmatched to any gene: 7. Looked up from germline, CDR1 is WSHSY and CDR2 is SAAADI. CDR3 size: 13 residues. CDR3 sequence reads: CASSQQGAGGYTF. The CDR3 bases are TGCGCCAGCAGCCAACAGGGGGCCGGCGGCTACACCTTC.

CDR3 residues: CASSERGTGLYQETQYF. In nucleotides, the CDR3 is TGTGCCAGCAGTGAGCGGGGTACAGGTCTGTACCAAGAGACCCAGTACTTC. The chain joins TRBV2 to TRBJ2-5, with D perhaps TRBD2 (6 bases). Germline V gene data show CDR1 as SNHLY and CDR2 as FYNNEI. CDR3 length: 17 amino acids. The ends were cut back, 3 bases at V and 0 bases at J, with 17 bases in the middle.

The J gene is TRBJ2-7, the V gene TRBV27, with 8 bases aligning to TRBD1. The CDR3 is 15 residues long. The germline gives CDR1 MNHEY, CDR2 SMNVEV (reference sequence). V was pared by 3 bases and J by 4 bases, with 8 bases of the junction left unmatched. The CDR3 nucleotides are TGTGCCAGCAGTTTGGCCGGGACAGGCACTTACGAGCAGTACTTC. Translating it yields CASSLAGTGTYEQYF.

This clone was observed a handful of times. J is TRBJ2-1 and V is TRBV14, with D perhaps matching TRBD1 or TRBD2 (6 bases each). Trimming cost V 1 base and J 10 bases, with 11 bases left between them. The CDR3 covers 13 residues. Germline V gene sequence: CDR1 SGHDN, CDR2 FVKESK. CDR3 DNA sequence: TGTGCCAGCAGCCAAGTTAGGGGGGTAGAGCAGTTCTTC. Protein sequence: CASSQVRGVEQFF.

This sequence joins TRBV2 and TRBJ2-3, with 9 bases matching TRBD1. The V gene end was trimmed by 6 bases and the J gene end by 1 base; junction bases not matched to a gene: 14. CDR1 is SNHLY, CDR2 FYNNEI, per germline. The CDR3 is 18 amino acids. CDR3 region: CASRVPGQGRDGTDTQYF. The CDR3 DNA is TGTGCCAGCAGAGTACCGGGACAGGGAAGGGACGGCACAGATACGCAGTATTTT.

V is TRBV19 and J is TRBJ1-2; 7 bases align to TRBD1. The CDR3 has 17 residues. The V segment lost 5 bases and the J segment 1 base; nucleotides outside the gene matches: 13. CDR1 LNHDA and CDR2 SQIVND come from the germline V gene (reference sequence). In DNA form, the CDR3 reads TGTGCCAGTAGTCCGCAACCTCCGGGACAGAGTAACTATGGCTACACCTTC. Its translation is CASSPQPPGQSNYGYTF.

The chain links TRBV5-1 to TRBJ1-2; possible D gene TRBD1, 6 bases. Deletions cut 0 bases from V and 8 bases from J, with 17 bases between. The CDR3 runs 15 residues. CDR1 and CDR2 from the germline V gene are SGHRS and YFSETQ. The CDR3 sequence: CASSLVVGGAQGYTF. The CDR3 DNA follows: TGCGCCAGCAGCTTGGTCGTAGGGGGGGCGCAAGGCTACACCTTC.

The chain couples TRBV6-1 to TRBJ2-1; 8 nucleotides line up with TRBD1. The germline gives CDR1 MNHNS, CDR2 SASEGT. V was clipped by 3 bases and J by 14 bases; unmatched bases: 9. The CDR3 spans 13 residues. CDR3 in DNA: TGTGCCAGCAGTGAGGTCCCCAGGGGGCTAAAGTTCTTC. This gives the protein CASSEVPRGLKFF.

The V and J genes are TRBV18 and TRBJ1-2, with D unclear. The CDR3 sequence is 18 residues long. Per the germline V gene, CDR1 is KGHSH and CDR2 is LQKENI. Trimming pared 3 bases from V and 6 bases from J, leaving 26 bases between. CDR3: CASSPVGSEGRSINGYTF. Here the CDR3 DNA reads TGTGCCAGCTCACCTGTGGGATCCGAGGGCCGTTCCATAAATGGCTACACCTTC.

The chain uses TRBV4-1 and TRBJ2-1; no definite D call. Trimming took 0 bases from V and 2 from J, leaving 14 bases between them. The CDR3 contains 17 residues. Germline CDR1 MGHRA, CDR2 YSYEKL. Here the CDR3 DNA reads TGCGCCAGCAGCCAAGATCCAAGGGCGGACGCCTACAATGAGCAGTTCTTC. This sequence encodes CASSQDPRADAYNEQFF.

The chain uses TRBV4-1 and TRBJ1-3; TRBD1 matches 7 bases. Germline CDR1 is MGHRA and CDR2 is YSYEKL. The CDR3 consists of 16 residues. V dropped 4 bases and J dropped 3; count of bases not matched to a gene: 9. In nucleotides, the CDR3 is TGCGCCAGCAGCCTTAAAGGGGGCGAGAGTGGAAACACCATATATTTT. Its translation is CASSLKGGESGNTIYF.

The chain has TRBV6-1 and TRBJ2-1, with 8 bases matching TRBD2. Trimming took 2 bases from V and 3 from J; bases not matched to a gene: 6. The CDR3 consists of 16 residues. Per the germline V gene, CDR1 is MNHNS and CDR2 is SASEGT. The CDR3 region is CASSEPRGGYYNEQFF. CDR3 nucleotides: TGTGCCAGCAGTGAACCTCGGGGGGGGTACTACAATGAGCAGTTCTTC.

This clone turned up a few times. The chain couples TRBV7-9 to TRBJ2-7; D is possibly TRBD1 (6 bases). Germline assignment: CDR1 SEHNR and CDR2 FQNEAQ (reference sequence). Trimming took 5 bases from V and 3 from J, leaving 14 bases between them. The CDR3 has 14 amino acids. The CDR3 spells CASSLPTGIYEQYF. DNA of the CDR3: TGTGCCAGCAGCCTACCCACAGGGATCTACGAGCAGTACTTC.

This chain joins TRBV2 and TRBJ2-7, with D possibly TRBD1 on 6 matching bases. The germline V and J ends were trimmed by 7 bases and 3 bases, with 10 bases remaining between them. Germline V gene data show CDR1 as SNHLY and CDR2 as FYNNEI. The CDR3 has 12 residues. CDR3 sequence reads: CASTRTVYEQYF. DNA of the CDR3: TGTGCCAGCACCAGGACAGTCTACGAGCAGTACTTC.

This sequence joins TRBV27 and TRBJ2-7; tentative D call: TRBD2 (7 bases). This CDR3 spans 17 amino acids. CDR1 is MNHEY and CDR2 is SMNVEV in the germline V gene (reference sequence). Trimming took 5 bases from V and 4 from J, leaving 24 bases between them. This CDR3 reads CASSLLTRGGGRYEQYF. CDR3 coding DNA: TGTGCCAGCAGTCTACTTACAAGGGGGGGAGGAAGGTACGAGCAGTACTTC.

Comment on this clone: Because the CDR3's place on the DNA is in doubt, the DNA is left out and the CDR3 is given as listed by TCRdb. The rearrangement links TRBV21-1 to TRBJ1-1. TRBV21-1 is a pseudogene segment. The CDR3 is 17 amino acids in total, end residues counted. CDR3 in amino acids: CASSKEQFYRCGTEAFF.